The 26 T cell receptor beta chains reported below all come from one sample, sequenced in a study of blood T cell repertoires in COVID-19. TCRdb's table, derived via immunoSEQ multiplex PCR, lists solely in-frame clones and lacks some. The sample contains 150,000 to 200,000 clones, about 87% of which appear only once. Sequencing used peripheral blood. These receptors came from a man aged 18 to 30 with active or convalescent COVID-19.

V and J are TRBV11-2 and TRBJ2-3, with 8 bases lining up with TRBD2. Germline CDR1 reads SGHAT; CDR2 reads FQNNGV. J gave up 2 bases and V 0 bases, and 1 base lay outside the gene matches. The CDR3 is 15 amino acids. CDR3: CASSLDGGATDTQYF. The CDR3 nucleotides read TGTGCCAGCAGCTTAGACGGGGGGGCCACAGATACGCAGTATTTT.

This clone is a singleton in its sample. The rearrangement uses TRBV6-5 and TRBJ2-1, with 11 bases aligning to TRBD2. Germline V gene data show CDR1 as MNHEY and CDR2 as SVGAGI. The junction had 7 bases not matched to a gene; V was cut back by 8 bases and J by 4 bases. The CDR3 has 15 residues. CDR3 loop: CASGSLAGGYNEQFF. CDR3 bases: TGTGCCAGCGGGTCTCTAGCGGGAGGATACAATGAGCAGTTCTTC.

The chain links TRBV3-1 (or the pseudogene TRBV3-2) to TRBJ1-6; a possible D gene is TRBD1 (5 bases). Trimming took off 1 base at V and 9 bases at J, with 7 bases between the two ends. Germline values: CDR1 LGHDT, CDR2 YNNKEL (reference sequence). This CDR3 contains 13 residues. As DNA, the CDR3 is TGTGCCAGCAGCCAAGGACAGCCTTCACCCCTCCACTTT. It codes for CASSQGQPSPLHF.

CDR3 sequence reads: CASSPGQYGYTF. Here the CDR3 DNA reads TGTGCCAGCAGTCCAGGACAGTATGGCTACACCTTC. The J gene is TRBJ1-2, the V gene TRBV28; D is possibly TRBD1 (6 bases). Trimming removed 5 bases from V and 5 bases from J, with 9 bases in between. Germline loops: CDR1 MDHEN, CDR2 SYDVKM. The CDR3 is 12 residues long.

V usage is TRBV7-2 and J usage is TRBJ1-5, with TRBD1 matching over 9 bases. Trimming cost V 5 bases and J 0 bases; bases outside gene matches: 2. Germline CDR1 and CDR2: SGHTA and FQGNSA. This CDR3 is built from 15 residues. The CDR3 reads CASSRTGVSNQPQHF. In nucleotides, the CDR3 is TGTGCCAGCAGCCGGACAGGGGTTAGCAATCAGCCCCAGCATTTT.

The gene calls are TRBV5-8 and TRBJ1-5; D not resolved. Germline V gene sequence: CDR1 SGHTS, CDR2 YDEGEE. The CDR3 contains 19 residues. Trimming took 0 bases from V and 2 from J, leaving 21 bases between them. Here the CDR3 reads CASSLVEGFLRFGNQPQHF. The CDR3 region has the DNA TGTGCCAGCAGCTTGGTGGAGGGCTTCCTGCGATTCGGCAATCAGCCCCAGCATTTT.

This clone was detected only once. The chain is built from TRBV4-1 and TRBJ2-3; the D is unclear. The length of the CDR3 is 15 residues. The ends were cut back, 1 base at V and 0 bases at J, with 8 bases in the middle. Germline CDR1 MGHRA, CDR2 YSYEKL. The CDR3: CASSQGASSTDTQYF. The DNA for the CDR3 is TGCGCCAGCAGCCAAGGGGCCTCTAGCACAGATACGCAGTATTTT.

J is TRBJ2-7 and V is TRBV7-9, with 10 positions matching TRBD1. The CDR3 totals 18 residues. The V gene end was trimmed by 3 bases and the J gene end by 0 bases; junction bases not matched to a gene: 11. Germline V gene lookup returns CDR1 SEHNR and CDR2 FQNEAQ (reference sequence). The CDR3, as DNA: TGTGCCAGCAGCTTGGCGGGGGACAGGGGCGAAAACTCCTACGAGCAGTACGTC. Its translation: CASSLAGDRGENSYEQYV.

The CDR3 DNA reads as TGCGCCAGCAGTGATAGGGGTTTGGACACCGGGGAGCTGTTTTTT. It is translated as CASSDRGLDTGELFF. The chain employs TRBV10-1 and TRBJ2-2, with TRBD1 as a possible D gene (5 bases). This CDR3 comprises 15 residues. Trimming stripped 3 bases from V and 3 bases from J, with 11 bases between. Germline loops: CDR1 WNHNN, CDR2 SYGVQD (reference sequence).

The CDR3 bases are TGTGCCAGTAGTGTCCCCCCCTCGGGACAGCCGAACACTGAAGCTTTCTTT. It yields the protein CASSVPPSGQPNTEAFF. V and J are TRBV19 and TRBJ1-1, with 7 nucleotides matching TRBD1. The CDR3 runs to 17 residues. V trimming: 5 bases; J trimming: 1 base; junction bases outside the gene matches: 13. Germline V gene lookup returns CDR1 LNHDA and CDR2 SQIVND (reference sequence).

The chain couples TRBV19 to TRBJ1-3; TRBD1 might be the D (6 bases). Trimming cost V 7 bases and J 0 bases, with 10 bases left between them. The CDR3 contains 14 residues. Germline CDR1 LNHDA, CDR2 SQIVND (reference sequence). CDR3 protein: CASNPDSSGNTIYF. The CDR3 DNA sequence: TGTGCCAGTAACCCGGACAGCTCTGGAAACACCATATATTTT. Combining the CDR3 with reference TRBV19 and TRBJ1-3 gives the whole variable domain DGGITQSPKYLFRKEGQNVTLSCEQNLNHDAMYWYRQDPGQGLRLIYYSQIVNDFQKGDIAEGYSVSREKKESFPLTVTSAQKNPTAFYLCASNPDSSGNTIYFGEGSWLTVV.

The chain employs TRBV7-2 and TRBJ1-1; D gene unclear. V lost 2 bases, J lost 3 bases, and 10 bases lay in between. The CDR3 contains 14 residues. The germline CDR1 and CDR2 sequences are SGHTA and FQGNSA. CDR3 amino acids: CASSLRLSDTEAFF. The CDR3 DNA is TGTGCCAGCAGCTTACGGTTATCGGACACTGAAGCTTTCTTT. Supplemented by reference TRBV7-2 and TRBJ1-1, the full variable domain reads GAGVSQSPSNKVTEKGKDVELRCDPISGHTALYWYRQSLGQGLEFLIYFQGNSAPDKSGLPSDRFSAERTGGSVSTLTIQRTQQEDSAVYLCASSLRLSDTEAFFGQGTRLTVV.

The V and J genes are TRBV5-1 and TRBJ1-2, with D possibly matching TRBD1 (6 bases). The germline V gene has CDR1 SGHRS and CDR2 YFSETQ. V was clipped by 8 bases and J by 4 bases, with 15 bases between them. The CDR3 has 13 residues. The CDR3 sequence: CARGTCPPYGYTF. The CDR3 DNA sequence: TGCGCCAGGGGGACATGTCCTCCCTATGGCTACACCTTC. Looking up the rest from reference TRBV5-1 and TRBJ1-2 gives the full variable domain: KAGVTQTPRYLIKTRGQQVTLSCSPISGHRSVSWYQQTPGQGLQFLFEYFSETQRNKGNFPGRFSGRQFSNSRSEMNVSTLELGDSALYLCARGTCPPYGYTFGSGTRLTVV.

The rearrangement joins TRBV9 to TRBJ1-6; D is ambiguous. The CDR3 loop spans 15 amino acids. Trimming pared 0 bases from V and 5 bases from J, leaving 9 bases between. Germline V lookup: CDR1 SGDLS, CDR2 YYNGEE. This chain's CDR3 is CASSVDVQHNSPLHF. The CDR3 DNA reads as TGTGCCAGCAGCGTAGATGTACAGCATAATTCACCCCTCCACTTT.

This clone has a handful of counts. The J gene is TRBJ1-4, the V gene TRBV25-1, with D perhaps matching TRBD1 (5 bases). CDR1 MGHDK and CDR2 SYGVNS come from the germline V gene. The CDR3 contains 10 residues. Trimming cost V 11 bases and J 8 bases, with 9 bases left between them. The CDR3 DNA is TGTGCCGCAGGGCGAGAAAAACTGTTTTTT. It specifies CAAGREKLFF.

This clone has only a few counts. The rearrangement links TRBV28 to TRBJ1-2, with D tentatively TRBD1 (5 bases). Germline-derived CDR1 and CDR2 are MDHEN and SYDVKM. V was trimmed by 5 bases and J by 3 bases, leaving 22 bases between them. This CDR3 comprises 17 residues. The CDR3 DNA reads TGTGCCAGCAGTCGGAACGACGACGACGACAGATACTATGGCTACACCTTC. Translation: CASSRNDDDDRYYGYTF.

The rearrangement joins TRBV5-1 to TRBJ1-6; D remains unclear. This CDR3 region has 13 residues. Between the trimmed V and J ends, which lost 4 bases and 6 bases, there was a span of 8 bases. Germline values: CDR1 SGHRS, CDR2 YFSETQ. The CDR3 DNA reads as TGCGCCAGCAGCATCTCCGGTAATTCACCCCTCCACTTT. The encoded protein is CASSISGNSPLHF.

The chain carries TRBV4-1 and TRBJ2-5; tentative D call: TRBD2 (5 bases). Trimming removed 0 bases from V and 4 bases from J, with 9 bases in between. Germline values: CDR1 MGHRA, CDR2 YSYEKL. The CDR3 has 14 amino acids. DNA for the CDR3: TGCGCCAGCAGCCAAGATGAGGGTGGAGAGACCCAGTACTTC. It encodes CASSQDEGGETQYF.

The rearrangement uses TRBV28 and TRBJ2-6, with D unclear. This CDR3 spans 14 amino acids. Germline V gives CDR1 MDHEN, CDR2 SYDVKM. The V and J ends lost 7 bases and 0 bases respectively, with 7 bases between them. CDR3 region: CASTGLSGANVLTF. The DNA of the CDR3 is TGTGCCAGCACCGGTCTCTCTGGGGCCAACGTCCTGACTTTC.

This clone appeared a few times. This chain links TRBV3-1 (or the pseudogene TRBV3-2) with TRBJ2-3; 10 bases fit TRBD1. V was clipped by 1 base and J by 4 bases; unmatched bases: 2. The CDR3 runs to 15 residues. The germline gives CDR1 LGHDT, CDR2 YNNKEL (reference sequence). The CDR3 here is CASSQGDRGADTQYF. The DNA for the CDR3 is TGTGCCAGCAGCCAAGGGGACAGGGGCGCAGATACGCAGTATTTT.

V gene TRBV19 combines with J gene TRBJ1-2, with TRBD1 as a possible D gene (6 bases). The CDR3 is made up of 15 amino acids. Germline V gives CDR1 LNHDA, CDR2 SQIVND (reference sequence). V shed 5 bases and J shed 2 bases, with 15 bases lying between them. The CDR3 nucleotides are TGTGCCAGTAGTGCACCGGGACACCCAAACTATGGCTACACCTTC. Translation: CASSAPGHPNYGYTF.

V usage is TRBV5-4 and J usage is TRBJ2-7, with a tentative D call TRBD2 (6 bases). The CDR3 consists of 14 residues. Germline lookup yields CDR1 SGHNT and CDR2 YYREEE (reference sequence). Trimming took off 5 bases at V and 5 bases at J, with 17 bases between the two ends. This CDR3 reads CASSYRGTLDEQYV. CDR3 bases: TGTGCCAGCAGTTATCGCGGGACTCTCGACGAGCAGTACGTC.

This clone was seen only once. The genes are TRBV29-1 and TRBJ1-5; D remains ambiguous. V was shortened by 6 bases and J by 2 bases, with 11 bases between the two germline ends. From germline, CDR1 is SQVTM and CDR2 ANQGSEA. This CDR3 region has 13 residues. This chain's CDR3 is CSVGSGGNQPQHF. The CDR3, as DNA: TGCAGCGTGGGTAGCGGGGGCAATCAGCCCCAGCATTTT.

The chain combines TRBV3-1 (or the pseudogene TRBV3-2) with TRBJ2-7, with 7 nucleotides matching TRBD2. Germline V gene data show CDR1 as LGHDT and CDR2 as YNNKEL (reference sequence). The length of the CDR3 is 16 residues. Unmatched junction bases numbered 18, after V lost 2 bases and J lost 11 bases. The CDR3 coding sequence is TGTGCCAGCAGCCAACCCTCGCGGACTAGTCCCGGGGCTAAGTACTTC. It specifies CASSQPSRTSPGAKYF.

The V and J genes are TRBV6-5 and TRBJ1-3; TRBD1 might be the D (5 bases). The CDR3 is 13 residues long. Germline values: CDR1 MNHEY, CDR2 SVGAGI. V was clipped by 8 bases and J by 4 bases, with 12 bases between them. As DNA, the CDR3 is TGTGCCAGCTGGTTGGGACTCGGAAACACCATATATTTT. Amino acids: CASWLGLGNTIYF.

Regarding this clone: This may arise from a read error, as a much more abundant clone is one base away. The CDR3 is CASSQGANYGYTF. The DNA for the CDR3 is TGTGCCAGCAGCCAGGGAGCTAACTATGGCTACACCTTC. This chain connects TRBV16 to TRBJ1-2; unclear D gene. The V gene's germline CDR1 is KGHSY and CDR2 FQNENV. The CDR3 is 13 residues long. Trimming took 3 bases from V and 0 from J, leaving 5 bases between them.